This T cell receptor beta chain stems from a study of regulatory T cells in long-lasting Graves disease. Whole-study context: For a period under 3 months, newly diagnosed Graves' patients had taken antithyroid drugs.

The CDR3 sequence is 14 residues long. From germline, CDR1 is SGHNT and CDR2 YYREEE (reference sequence). Deletions cut 3 bases from V and 4 bases from J, with 12 bases between. Construction of TCR beta libraries relied on iRepertoire HTBI primers and on Arm-PCR targeting CDR3 regions. TCRdb fed the multiplex PCR reads into MiXCR, producing one record per CDR3 protein. This sample has more than 350,000 distinct CDR3 sequences, with 15% found just once. Time point reported: newly diagnosed GD, antithyroid drugs for less than 3 months. PBMC RNA served as the TCR library source. The patients were enrolled through endocrinology in Xi'an, China. These data were likewise used in another study, on T cells in Graves' hyperthyroidism and ophthalmopathy. That work adds: Graves' hyperthyroidism is called stable when ophthalmopathy does not progress within 18 months. First-round RT-PCR with HTBI primers amplified the TCR CDR3 region.

Sequencing was performed on peripheral blood mononuclear cells (PBMCs), taken at new diagnosis, from a patient treated with antithyroid drugs. The TCR sequence derives from a woman aged 25 to 39 with Graves disease. The chain links TRBV5-4 to TRBJ2-3, with D tentatively TRBD2 (6 bases). CDR3 region: CASSSSRDSDTQYF. DNA for the CDR3: TGTGCCAGCAGCTCCTCGCGGGACTCAGATACGCAGTATTTT. Looking up the rest from reference TRBV5-4 and TRBJ2-3 gives the full variable domain: ETGVTQSPTHLIKTRGQQVTLRCSSQSGHNTVSWYQQALGQGPQFIFQYYREEENGRGNFPPRFSGLQFPNYSSELNVNALELDDSALYLCASSSSRDSDTQYFGPGTRLTVL.